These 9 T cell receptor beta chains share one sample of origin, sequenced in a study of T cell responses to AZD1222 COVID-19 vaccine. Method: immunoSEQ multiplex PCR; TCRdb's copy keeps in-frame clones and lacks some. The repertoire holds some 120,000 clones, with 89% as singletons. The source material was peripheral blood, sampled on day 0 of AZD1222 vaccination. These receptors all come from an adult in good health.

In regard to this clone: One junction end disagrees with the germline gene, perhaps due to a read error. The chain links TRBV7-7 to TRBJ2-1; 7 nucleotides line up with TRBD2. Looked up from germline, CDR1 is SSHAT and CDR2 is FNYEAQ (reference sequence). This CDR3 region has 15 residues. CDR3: CASSLSAGMYNEQFF. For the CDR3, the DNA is TGTGCTAGCAGCTTATCAGCGGGGATGTACAATGAGCAGTTCTTC.

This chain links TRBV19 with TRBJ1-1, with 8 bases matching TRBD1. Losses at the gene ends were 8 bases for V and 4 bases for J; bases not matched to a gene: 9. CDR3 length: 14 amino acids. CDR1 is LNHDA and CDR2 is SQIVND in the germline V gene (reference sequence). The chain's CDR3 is CASHPQGAFTEAFF. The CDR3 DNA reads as TGTGCCAGTCATCCCCAGGGGGCGTTCACTGAAGCTTTCTTT. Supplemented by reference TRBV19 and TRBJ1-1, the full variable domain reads DGGITQSPKYLFRKEGQNVTLSCEQNLNHDAMYWYRQDPGQGLRLIYYSQIVNDFQKGDIAEGYSVSREKKESFPLTVTSAQKNPTAFYLCASHPQGAFTEAFFGQGTRLTVV.

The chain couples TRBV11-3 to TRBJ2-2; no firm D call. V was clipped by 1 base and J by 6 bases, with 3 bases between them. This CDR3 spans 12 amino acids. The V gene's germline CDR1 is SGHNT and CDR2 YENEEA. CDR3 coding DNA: TGTGCCAGCAGCTTAGTTCCCGGGGAGCTGTTTTTT. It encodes CASSLVPGELFF.

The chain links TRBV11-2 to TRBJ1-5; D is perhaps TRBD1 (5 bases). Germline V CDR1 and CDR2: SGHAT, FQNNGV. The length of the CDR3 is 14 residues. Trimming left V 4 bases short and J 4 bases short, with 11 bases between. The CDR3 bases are TGTGCCAGCAGCTCAGGGACGAAGAATCAGCCCCAGCATTTT. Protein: CASSSGTKNQPQHF.

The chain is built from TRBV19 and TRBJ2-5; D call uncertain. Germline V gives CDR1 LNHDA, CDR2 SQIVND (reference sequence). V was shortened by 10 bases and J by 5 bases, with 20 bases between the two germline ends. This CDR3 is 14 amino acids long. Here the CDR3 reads CATGGQGLRETQYF. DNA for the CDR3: TGTGCCACCGGTGGTCAAGGGTTGCGGGAGACCCAGTACTTC.

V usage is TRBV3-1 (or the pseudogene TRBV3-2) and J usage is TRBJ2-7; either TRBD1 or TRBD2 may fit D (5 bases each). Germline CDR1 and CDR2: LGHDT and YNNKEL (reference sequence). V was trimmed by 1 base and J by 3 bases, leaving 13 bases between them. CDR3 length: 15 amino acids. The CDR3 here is CASSQAAGAVYEQYF. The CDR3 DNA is TGTGCCAGCAGCCAAGCGGCCGGGGCAGTCTACGAGCAGTACTTC.

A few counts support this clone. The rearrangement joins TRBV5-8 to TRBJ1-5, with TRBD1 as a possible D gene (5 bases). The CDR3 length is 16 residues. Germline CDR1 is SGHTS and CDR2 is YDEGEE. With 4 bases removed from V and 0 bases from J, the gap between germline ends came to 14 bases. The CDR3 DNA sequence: TGTGCCAGCAGCCGCGATAGCGGGGCTAGCAATCAGCCCCAGCATTTT. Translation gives CASSRDSGASNQPQHF.

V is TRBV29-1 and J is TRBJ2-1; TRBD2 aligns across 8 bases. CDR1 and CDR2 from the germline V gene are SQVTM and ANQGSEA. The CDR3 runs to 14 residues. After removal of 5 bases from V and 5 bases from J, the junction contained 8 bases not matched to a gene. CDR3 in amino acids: CSVRPGGGNNEQFF. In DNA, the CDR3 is TGCAGCGTTAGGCCGGGAGGGGGTAACAATGAGCAGTTCTTC.

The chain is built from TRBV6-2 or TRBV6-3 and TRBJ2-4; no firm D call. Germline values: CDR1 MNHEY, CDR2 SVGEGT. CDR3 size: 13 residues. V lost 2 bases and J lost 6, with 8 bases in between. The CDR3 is CASSYGSGNIQYF. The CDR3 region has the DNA TGTGCCAGCAGTTACGGGTCGGGAAACATTCAGTACTTC.